Following are 28 T cell receptor beta chains from one sample sequenced in a study of naive and memory T cell subsets. The study, taken as a whole, reports: Possibly reflecting memory cells re-expressing CD45RA, a few larger clonotypes occurred in naive repertoires, especially CD8.

Two oligonucleotides, mixed equimolar, formed the beta constant-region primer covering TRBC1 and TRBC2. Four rounds of PCR amplified the ligated cDNA using nested alpha and beta constant-region primers plus SP2. One entry per CDR3 protein results from TCRdb running MiXCR on the UMI-ligation and nested PCR reads. Of 120,000 to 150,000 distinct CDR3 sequences listed, 22% are singletons. The antigens of these receptors remain unknown. Sequencing input: naive CD4+ T cells from blood. The receptors stem from a human donor in good health.

This clonotype has just a few counts. The genes are TRBV5-5 and TRBJ2-3, with 8 bases fitting TRBD1. The CDR3 spans 16 residues. The germline CDR1 and CDR2 sequences are SGHKS and YYEKEE (reference sequence). V was pared by 2 bases and J by 6 bases, with 11 bases of the junction left unmatched. The CDR3 here is CASSFMYRGVVDTQYF. The CDR3 DNA is TGTGCCAGCAGCTTTATGTACAGGGGGGTAGTCGATACGCAGTATTTT.

A few counts support this clonotype. This rearrangement joins TRBV9 to TRBJ2-1; the match to TRBD2 covers 14 bases. The CDR3 covers 16 residues. The J segment lost 10 bases and the V segment lost 3 bases, leaving 9 bases of the junction unmatched. CDR1 and CDR2 (germline): SGDLS, YYNGEE. CDR3: CASSAAGTSGSREQFF. The CDR3 region has the DNA TGTGCCAGCAGCGCCGCCGGGACTAGCGGGAGCAGGGAGCAGTTCTTC.

This clonotype was detected a few times. This sequence joins TRBV29-1 and TRBJ2-3; a weak D match, TRBD1 (6 bases). Germline V gene data show CDR1 as SQVTM and CDR2 as ANQGSEA. This CDR3 spans 13 amino acids. The ends were cut back, 7 bases at V and 5 bases at J, with 16 bases in the middle. For the CDR3, the DNA is TGCAGCGGACAGGCCGGAGTGGGAGATACGCAGTATTTT. This sequence encodes CSGQAGVGDTQYF.

This clonotype was detected ten times or more. This chain uses TRBV11-2 with TRBJ2-3; D ambiguous. The length of the CDR3 is 14 residues. The V end was cut by 5 bases, the J end by 0 bases, with 9 bases between. The germline V gene encodes CDR1 SGHAT and CDR2 FQNNGV. The CDR3 sequence: CASSQQPSTDTQYF. CDR3 DNA sequence: TGTGCCAGCAGCCAGCAACCTAGCACAGATACGCAGTATTTT.

The chain is built from TRBV19 and TRBJ1-2, with D maybe TRBD1 (6 bases). Germline-derived CDR1 and CDR2 are LNHDA and SQIVND (reference sequence). V was trimmed by 6 bases and J by 4 bases, leaving 9 bases between them. CDR3 length: 12 residues. CDR3 in amino acids: CASSDRFYGYTF. DNA for the CDR3: TGTGCCAGTAGCGACAGGTTCTATGGCTACACCTTC.

The chain has TRBV28 and TRBJ2-4; D ambiguous. The V gene lost 8 bases and the J gene lost 0 bases, with 20 bases spanning the gap. This CDR3 contains 17 residues. Looked up from germline, CDR1 is MDHEN and CDR2 is SYDVKM. The CDR3 protein is CASGLWQYELAKNIQYF. The CDR3 DNA sequence: TGTGCCAGCGGATTATGGCAGTACGAACTAGCCAAAAACATTCAGTACTTC.

The chain links TRBV7-2 to TRBJ2-7, with D perhaps TRBD1 (6 bases). The germline gives CDR1 SGHTA, CDR2 FQGNSA. V lost 1 base, J lost 7 bases, and 17 bases lay in between. The length of the CDR3 is 15 residues. The CDR3 sequence is CASSLVGTQLGEQYF. In DNA form, the CDR3 reads TGTGCCAGCAGCTTAGTGGGGACACAGCTTGGTGAGCAGTACTTC.

This chain joins TRBV5-1 and TRBJ1-2; D call uncertain. Germline assignment: CDR1 SGHRS and CDR2 YFSETQ. The CDR3 length is 14 residues. V dropped 0 bases and J dropped 7 bases, with 13 bases sitting between them. The CDR3 is CASSLGGSPPGYTF. In DNA, the CDR3 is TGCGCCAGCAGCTTGGGAGGGTCCCCACCTGGCTACACCTTC.

The chain has TRBV6-6 and TRBJ2-3, with 9 bases lining up with TRBD2. CDR1 MNHNY and CDR2 SVGAGI come from the germline V gene (reference sequence). V shed 2 bases and J 2 bases; nucleotides not matched to a gene: 8. This CDR3 spans 17 amino acids. The CDR3 nucleotides read TGTGCCAGCAGTTACCGGAACAGCGGGAGGAACACAGATACGCAGTATTTT. This translates into CASSYRNSGRNTDTQYF.

This clonotype was observed many times. The chain has TRBV20-1 and TRBJ2-7; D is unresolved. Trimming shortened V by 0 bases and J by 9 bases, and 18 bases separated the two germline ends. The CDR3 extends over 14 amino acids. Germline CDR1 DFQATT, CDR2 SNEGSKA (reference sequence). This CDR3 is CSARDYKIRLRQYF. CDR3 sequence (DNA): TGCAGTGCTAGAGATTATAAGATTCGATTGCGGCAGTACTTC.

The chain uses TRBV6-6 and TRBJ1-1; D call uncertain. CDR3 length: 13 amino acids. Trimming cost V 6 bases and J 3 bases, with 11 bases left between them. The germline gives CDR1 MNHNY, CDR2 SVGAGI (reference sequence). The CDR3 sequence: CASRTLQDTEAFF. The CDR3 DNA reads as TGTGCCAGCAGGACCCTTCAAGACACTGAAGCTTTCTTT.

The chain couples TRBV20-1 to TRBJ2-3; D possibly corresponds to TRBD1 (6 bases). There are 13 residues in the CDR3. V lost 5 bases, J lost 2 bases, and 11 bases lay in between. CDR1 and CDR2 from the germline V gene are DFQATT and SNEGSKA (reference sequence). The CDR3 reads CSAEDRITDTQYF. Here the CDR3 DNA reads TGCAGTGCTGAAGACAGGATCACAGATACGCAGTATTTT.

The V gene is TRBV7-3, the J gene TRBJ1-1; D uncertain. The CDR3 runs 13 residues. Trimming cost V 5 bases and J 8 bases, with 15 bases left between them. Germline V gives CDR1 SGHTA, CDR2 FQGTGA. The CDR3 sequence is CASSPGLAAEAFF. CDR3 nucleotide sequence: TGTGCCAGCAGCCCGGGCCTGGCAGCAGAAGCTTTCTTT. The full variable domain, rest sourced from reference TRBV7-3 and TRBJ1-1, is GAGVSQTPSNKVTEKGKYVELRCDPISGHTALYWYRQSLGQGPEFLIYFQGTGAADDSGLPNDRFFAVRPEGSVSTLKIQRTERGDSAVYLCASSPGLAAEAFFGQGTRLTVV.

The rearrangement links TRBV19 to TRBJ1-5; TRBD1 might be the D (6 bases). Germline V lookup: CDR1 LNHDA, CDR2 SQIVND (reference sequence). This CDR3 contains 15 residues. Trimming removed 9 bases at V and 0 bases at J, with 15 bases between. The CDR3 bases are TGTGCCAGCCTTGGGGGACAATATAGCAATCAGCCCCAGCATTTT. Residues: CASLGGQYSNQPQHF.

This clonotype was seen a few times. The V and J genes are TRBV7-2 and TRBJ2-1; 10 positions match TRBD2. The junction had 8 bases not matched to a gene; V was cut back by 5 bases and J by 7 bases. This CDR3 has 15 amino acids. The germline V gene encodes CDR1 SGHTA and CDR2 FQGNSA. The CDR3: CASSRLAGEGNEQFF. DNA of the CDR3: TGTGCCAGCAGCCGGCTAGCGGGAGAAGGGAATGAGCAGTTCTTC.

This clonotype was observed a few times. The chain employs TRBV7-9 and TRBJ2-1, with D possibly matching TRBD1 (5 bases). Trimming removed 7 bases at V and 0 bases at J, with 10 bases between. The CDR3 covers 14 residues. Germline V gene data show CDR1 as SEHNR and CDR2 as FQNEAQ (reference sequence). The CDR3 sequence is CASNHRSSYNEQFF. CDR3 bases: TGTGCCAGCAACCACAGGAGCTCCTACAATGAGCAGTTCTTC.

This clonotype was detected a few times. The rearrangement uses TRBV20-1 and TRBJ1-2; D is possibly TRBD1 (5 bases). Germline assignment: CDR1 DFQATT and CDR2 SNEGSKA (reference sequence). Trimming shortened V by 3 bases and J by 2 bases, and 13 bases separated the two germline ends. The CDR3 extends over 14 amino acids. CDR3 in amino acids: CSASVQGNNYGYTF. The CDR3 DNA reads as TGCAGTGCTAGTGTGCAGGGCAACAACTATGGCTACACCTTC.

This clonotype appeared a few times. The rearrangement joins TRBV18 to TRBJ2-3; D is perhaps TRBD1 or TRBD2 (5 bases each). V was trimmed by 8 bases and J by 1 base, leaving 10 bases between them. This CDR3 has 13 amino acids. Germline values: CDR1 KGHSH, CDR2 LQKENI. CDR3 amino acids: CASRDPRTDTQYF. CDR3 nucleotide sequence: TGTGCCAGCCGGGACCCCCGCACAGATACGCAGTATTTT.

This clonotype was counted between two and nine times. V gene TRBV12-3 or TRBV12-4 combines with J gene TRBJ2-4; 12 bases fit TRBD1. CDR3 length equals 18 residues. J gave up 1 base and V 5 bases, and 9 bases lay outside the gene matches. As DNA, the CDR3 is TGTGCCAGCAGTCCGGGACAGGGGGCGCGAGCTGCCAAAAACATTCAGTACTTC. The encoded protein is CASSPGQGARAAKNIQYF.

In this sample, this clonotype turned up many times. The CDR3 nucleotides are TGTGCCAGCACCACAACCCCGGGACTAGGCGGCAATGAGCAGTTCTTC. This sequence encodes CASTTTPGLGGNEQFF. The genes are TRBV9 and TRBJ2-1, with 8 nucleotides matching TRBD2. Unmatched junction bases numbered 14, after V lost 6 bases and J lost 6 bases. Germline CDR1 reads SGDLS; CDR2 reads YYNGEE. The CDR3 runs 16 residues.

V gene TRBV23-1 combines with J gene TRBJ2-2; 9 bases are a match to TRBD1. TRBV23-1 is noted as an ORF with a role that remains uncertain. The CDR3 loop spans 16 amino acids. Germline trimming cut 7 bases from V and 4 bases from J; bases unmatched to any gene: 10. CDR3 protein: CASILGGQGGTGELFF. Written as DNA, the CDR3 is TGCGCCAGCATCCTTGGGGGACAGGGAGGCACCGGGGAGCTGTTTTTT.

The table lists this clonotype with a few counts. The chain links TRBV28 to TRBJ2-5; tentative D call: TRBD1 (6 bases). Trimming removed 4 bases from V and 4 bases from J, with 13 bases in between. Germline values: CDR1 MDHEN, CDR2 SYDVKM. The CDR3 has 14 amino acids. Here the CDR3 reads CASSSPPRGETQYF. The CDR3 DNA reads TGTGCCAGCAGTTCACCCCCCAGGGGAGAGACCCAGTACTTC.

The V call is TRBV12-3 or TRBV12-4, the J call TRBJ2-7; D remains unclear. Trimming stripped 6 bases from V and 3 bases from J, with 12 bases between. This CDR3 contains 13 residues. The CDR3 DNA sequence: TGTGCCAGCAGCCGATCTACAGACTACGAGCAGTACTTC. It specifies CASSRSTDYEQYF.

The CDR3 region has the DNA TGTGCCTGGAGCAGGATTGAAGCTTTCTTT. It yields the protein CAWSRIEAFF. The chain recombines TRBV30 with TRBJ1-1, with D hard to call. The V and J ends lost 3 bases and 7 bases respectively, with 6 bases between them. Germline CDR1 and CDR2: GTSNPN and SVGIG (reference sequence). The CDR3 sequence is 10 residues long.

This clonotype was observed a few times. The chain employs TRBV7-9 and TRBJ2-7; weak D call: TRBD2 (5 bases). V lost 5 bases and J 5 bases, leaving 19 bases between the germline ends. Germline V gene lookup returns CDR1 SEHNR and CDR2 FQNEAQ (reference sequence). The length of the CDR3 is 15 residues. CDR3 sequence reads: CASSLGRTRFDEQYF. CDR3 bases: TGTGCCAGCAGCCTCGGACGGACTCGTTTCGACGAGCAGTACTTC.

The chain recombines TRBV28 with TRBJ2-5; D possibly corresponds to TRBD2 (6 bases). Trimming shortened V by 3 bases and J by 1 base, and 9 bases separated the two germline ends. In germline, CDR1 is MDHEN, CDR2 SYDVKM. The CDR3 covers 14 residues. CDR3 coding DNA: TGTGCCAGCAGTTTTTCCGGGGGCCAAGAGACCCAGTACTTC. It encodes CASSFSGGQETQYF.

This clonotype was observed a handful of times. The chain links TRBV6-5 to TRBJ2-3; 7 nucleotides align to TRBD1. Unmatched junction bases numbered 9, after V lost 4 bases and J lost 2 bases. CDR3 length: 16 residues. Germline loops: CDR1 MNHEY, CDR2 SVGAGI. The DNA of the CDR3 is TGTGCCAGCAGTTGGGGGACAGTTGGATTCACAGATACGCAGTATTTT. Protein product: CASSWGTVGFTDTQYF.

The gene calls are TRBV6-1 and TRBJ1-6; no reliable D call. Germline V lookup: CDR1 MNHNS, CDR2 SASEGT. The ends were cut back, 2 bases at V and 7 bases at J, with 15 bases in the middle. This CDR3 is built from 16 residues. CDR3 nucleotide sequence: TGTGCCAGCAGTGAAATAGGAACGCCGGTGAATTCACCCCTCCACTTT. It encodes CASSEIGTPVNSPLHF.